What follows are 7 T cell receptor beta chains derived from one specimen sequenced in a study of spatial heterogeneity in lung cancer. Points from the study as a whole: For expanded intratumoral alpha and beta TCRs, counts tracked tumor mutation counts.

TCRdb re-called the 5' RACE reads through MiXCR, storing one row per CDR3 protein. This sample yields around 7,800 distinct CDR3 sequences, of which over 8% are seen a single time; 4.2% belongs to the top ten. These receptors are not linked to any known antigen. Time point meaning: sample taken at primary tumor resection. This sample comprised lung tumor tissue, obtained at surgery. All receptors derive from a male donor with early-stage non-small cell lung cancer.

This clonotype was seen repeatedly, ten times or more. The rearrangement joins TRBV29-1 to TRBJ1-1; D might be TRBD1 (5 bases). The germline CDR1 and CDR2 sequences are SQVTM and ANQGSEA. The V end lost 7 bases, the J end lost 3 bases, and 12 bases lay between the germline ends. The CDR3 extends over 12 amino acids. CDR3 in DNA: TGCAGCGGTCGGACACGCGACACTGAAGCTTTCTTT. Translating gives CSGRTRDTEAFF.

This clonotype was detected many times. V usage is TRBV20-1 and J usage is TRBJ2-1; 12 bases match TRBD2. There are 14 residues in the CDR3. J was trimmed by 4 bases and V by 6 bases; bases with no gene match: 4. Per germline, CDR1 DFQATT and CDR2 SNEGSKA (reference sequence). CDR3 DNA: TGCAGTGCGAGGACTAGCGGGACTTACAATGAGCAGTTCTTC. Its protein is CSARTSGTYNEQFF.

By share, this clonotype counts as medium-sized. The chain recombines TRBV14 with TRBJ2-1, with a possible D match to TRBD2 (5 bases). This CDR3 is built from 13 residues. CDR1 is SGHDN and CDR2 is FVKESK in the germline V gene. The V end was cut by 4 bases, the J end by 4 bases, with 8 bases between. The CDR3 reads CASSLVAYNEQFF. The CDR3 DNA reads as TGTGCCAGCAGCCTAGTAGCGTACAATGAGCAGTTCTTC. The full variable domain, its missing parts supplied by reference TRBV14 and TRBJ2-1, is EAGVTQFPSHSVIEKGQTVTLRCDPISGHDNLYWYRRVMGKEIKFLLHFVKESKQDESGMPNNRFLAERTGGTYSTLKVQPAELEDSGVYFCASSLVAYNEQFFGPGTRLTVL.

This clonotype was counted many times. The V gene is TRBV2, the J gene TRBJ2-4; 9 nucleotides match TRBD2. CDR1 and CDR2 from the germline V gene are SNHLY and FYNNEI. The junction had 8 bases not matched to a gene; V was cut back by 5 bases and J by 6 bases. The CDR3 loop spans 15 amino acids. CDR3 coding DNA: TGTGCCAGCAGTTTGAGCGGGGGGATAGGAAACATTCAGTACTTC. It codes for CASSLSGGIGNIQYF.

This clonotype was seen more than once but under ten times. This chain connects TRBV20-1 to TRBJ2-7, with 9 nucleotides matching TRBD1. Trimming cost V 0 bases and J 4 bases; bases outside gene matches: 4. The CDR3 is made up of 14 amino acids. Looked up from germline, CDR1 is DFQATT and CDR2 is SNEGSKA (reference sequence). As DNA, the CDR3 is TGCAGTGCTAGAGATGAGGACAGGGGATACGAGCAGTACTTC. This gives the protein CSARDEDRGYEQYF.

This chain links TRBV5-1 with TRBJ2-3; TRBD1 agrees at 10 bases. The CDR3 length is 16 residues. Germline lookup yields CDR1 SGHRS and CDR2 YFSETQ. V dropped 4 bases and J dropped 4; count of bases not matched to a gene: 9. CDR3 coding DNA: TGCGCCAGCAGCCCCTGGACAGGGGGGTTGTCAGATACGCAGTATTTT. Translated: CASSPWTGGLSDTQYF.

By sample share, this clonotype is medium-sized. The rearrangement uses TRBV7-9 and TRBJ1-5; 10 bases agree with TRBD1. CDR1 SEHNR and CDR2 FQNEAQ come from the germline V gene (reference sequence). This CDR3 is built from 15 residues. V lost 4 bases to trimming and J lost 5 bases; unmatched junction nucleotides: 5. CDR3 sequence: CASSSTGTGDQPQHF. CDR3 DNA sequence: TGTGCCAGCAGCTCTACCGGGACAGGGGATCAGCCCCAGCATTTT.